The rows below give T cell receptor beta chains drawn from one sample of a study of regulatory T cells in long-lasting Graves disease. TCRdb fed the multiplex PCR reads into MiXCR, producing one record per CDR3 protein. The sample has approximately 540,000 distinct CDR3 sequences; 12% are singletons. These data also formed part of another study, on T cells in Graves' hyperthyroidism and ophthalmopathy.

The sample here was peripheral blood mononuclear cells (PBMCs), taken at new diagnosis, from a patient treated with antithyroid drugs. All receptors come from a woman aged 30 to 39 with Graves disease. The CDR3 runs from the conserved cysteine through the conserved F or W. Fields, in order: J gene, V gene, clone size, D gene, CDR3 protein, CDR3 DNA. The D gene is left open where the match is weak. Size values are once, few and many counts, or a class for expanded clones, and some rows have none.

>TRBJ2-5|TRBV20-1|many|.
CSARVSGNVQETQYF
TGCAGTGCTAGAGTTAGCGGAAACGTCCAAGAGACCCAGTACTTC
>TRBJ1-1|TRBV6-1|many|.
CASSRRTDTEAFF
TGTGCCAGCAGTCGTCGGACGGACACTGAAGCTTTCTTT
>TRBJ1-3|TRBV11-2|many|.
CASSLVTVAGQISGNTIYF
TGTGCCAGCAGCTTAGTGACGGTGGCGGGACAAATCTCTGGAAACACCATATATTTT
>TRBJ2-3|TRBV9|.|.
CASAINADTDTQYF
TGTGCCAGCGCTATTAACGCGGACACAGATACGCAGTATTTT
>TRBJ1-1|TRBV20-1|many|.
CSAPKQGEYTEAFF
TGCAGTGCCCCGAAACAGGGAGAGTACACTGAAGCTTTCTTT
>TRBJ1-2|TRBV10-3|few|.
CAISDLVLNGYTF
TGTGCCATCAGTGATCTAGTCCTCAATGGCTACACCTTC
>TRBJ1-5|TRBV2|few|.
CASSVGPPRDQPQHF
TGTGCCAGCAGTGTAGGACCCCCGAGGGATCAGCCCCAGCATTTT
>TRBJ2-2|TRBV12-3/TRBV12-4|many|.
CASSLAQAELNTGELFF
TGTGCCAGCAGTTTAGCACAAGCGGAACTGAACACCGGGGAGCTGTTTTTT
>TRBJ2-1|TRBV28|many|TRBD2
CASSRLAGGINEQFF
TGTGCCAGCAGTAGACTAGCGGGAGGGATCAATGAGCAGTTCTTC
>TRBJ1-1|TRBV20-1|.|.
CSAWPQLNTEAFF
TGCAGTGCCTGGCCCCAATTGAACACTGAAGCTTTCTTT
>TRBJ2-7|TRBV6-2/TRBV6-3|.|.
CASSIQGGGTHEQYF
TGTGCCAGCAGTATACAGGGGGGAGGGACCCACGAGCAGTACTTC
>TRBJ1-2|TRBV3-1|many|.
CASSQDVGGYTF
TGTGCCAGCAGCCAAGATGTAGGCGGCTACACCTTC
>TRBJ1-1|TRBV13|.|.
CASSFFGYEGPNTEAFF
TGTGCCAGCAGCTTTTTCGGATACGAGGGGCCGAACACTGAAGCTTTCTTT
>TRBJ1-5|TRBV6-1|many|TRBD1
CASSGQGKNQPQHF
TGTGCCAGCAGTGGACAGGGGAAAAATCAGCCCCAGCATTTT
>TRBJ2-5|TRBV4-2|.|.
CASSQASMGVRETQYF
TGTGCCAGCAGCCAAGCCTCTATGGGAGTTAGGGAGACCCAGTACTTC
>TRBJ1-2|TRBV30|many|.
CAWSPGPILNYGYTF
TGTGCCTGGAGTCCCGGACCGATCCTTAACTATGGCTACACCTTC
>TRBJ2-1|TRBV6-2/TRBV6-3|.|TRBD2
CASSEARGRYNEQFF
TGTGCCAGCAGTGAAGCTCGCGGGAGATACAATGAGCAGTTCTTC